The 18 T cell receptor beta chains below were found in one sample sequenced in a study of cytomegalovirus exposure and HLA in healthy donors. It was with 60 Vbeta and 13 Jbeta primers that the PCR ran. The table came from immunoSEQ multiplex PCR; TCRdb's copy has only in-frame clones and leaves some out. The sample lists about 180,000 clones; over 80% were seen once. Input material: PBMCs. Every receptor here comes from a man in his forties or fifties in good health and CMV-seronegative.

J is TRBJ1-4 and V is TRBV28; the match to TRBD1 covers 7 bases. The CDR3 spans 17 residues. CDR1 is MDHEN and CDR2 is SYDVKM in the germline V gene. Germline trimming cut 4 bases from V and 2 bases from J; bases unmatched to any gene: 10. Here the CDR3 DNA reads TGTGCCAGCAGTTCACCAGGCAGGGGGACCACTAATGAAAAACTGTTTTTT. Translation gives CASSSPGRGTTNEKLFF.

The chain recombines TRBV28 with TRBJ1-2; perhaps TRBD1 as D (6 bases). Trimming stripped 3 bases from V and 8 bases from J, with 10 bases between. The CDR3 runs 12 residues. Germline CDR1 MDHEN, CDR2 SYDVKM. The CDR3 is CASSLTGSGYTF. The CDR3 nucleotides read TGTGCCAGCAGTTTGACAGGCAGCGGCTACACCTTC.

V usage is TRBV7-8 and J usage is TRBJ2-5; a weak D match, TRBD1 (5 bases). The CDR3 covers 15 residues. Per the germline V gene, CDR1 is SGHVS and CDR2 is FQNEAQ. V lost 5 bases to trimming and J lost 4 bases, with 17 bases between them. The CDR3 DNA sequence: TGTGCCAGCAGCGGCCGACAGAGCGTAGGAGAGACCCAGTACTTC. Translation: CASSGRQSVGETQYF.

The chain carries TRBV7-2 and TRBJ2-4; TRBD1 agrees at 9 bases. The ends lost 4 bases at V and 8 bases at J; junction bases unmatched: 9. Germline CDR1 is SGHTA and CDR2 is FQGNSA. The CDR3 runs to 15 residues. The CDR3 sequence is CASSYPPGQGYIQYF. The CDR3 DNA reads as TGTGCCAGCAGCTACCCTCCGGGACAGGGCTACATTCAGTACTTC.

This chain uses TRBV10-2 with TRBJ1-1, with TRBD1 as a possible D gene (5 bases). This CDR3 spans 13 amino acids. Germline assignment: CDR1 WSHSY and CDR2 SAAADI. V lost 2 bases, J lost 10 bases, and 14 bases lay in between. The CDR3 DNA reads as TGCGCCAGCAGTGAGGGTTGGGGGGTATCAGCTTTCTTT. As protein: CASSEGWGVSAFF.

J is TRBJ2-1 and V is TRBV5-4; D is possibly TRBD1 (5 bases). The length of the CDR3 is 14 residues. Per germline, CDR1 SGHNT and CDR2 YYREEE (reference sequence). Deletions cut 0 bases from V and 5 bases from J, with 9 bases between. The CDR3 loop reads CASSLGGPNNEQFF. In DNA form, the CDR3 reads TGTGCCAGCAGCTTGGGGGGCCCCAACAATGAGCAGTTCTTC.

In this sample, this clone turned up once. This chain joins TRBV6-5 and TRBJ1-2; D is ambiguous. The germline V and J ends were trimmed by 2 bases and 1 base, with 8 bases remaining between them. CDR1 and CDR2 (germline): MNHEY, SVGAGI. The CDR3 totals 14 residues. The CDR3 DNA follows: TGTGCCAGCAGTTACGGTGGCCTTAACTATGGCTACACCTTC. This codes for CASSYGGLNYGYTF.

The rearrangement links TRBV11-3 to TRBJ2-1; TRBD1 aligns across 9 bases. Germline V gene data show CDR1 as SGHNT and CDR2 as YENEEA. The CDR3 loop spans 16 amino acids. V lost 3 bases, J lost 0 bases, and 3 bases stayed unmatched. DNA of the CDR3: TGTGCCAGCAGCTTGGGACAGGGAACCTCCTACAATGAGCAGTTCTTC. It yields the protein CASSLGQGTSYNEQFF.

The chain links TRBV18 to TRBJ2-6; 8 bases align to TRBD1. CDR1 and CDR2 from the germline V gene are KGHSH and LQKENI. The CDR3 consists of 21 residues. J was trimmed by 2 bases and V by 3 bases; bases with no gene match: 18. The CDR3 spells CASSPYSLNRGKGAGANVLTF. DNA of the CDR3: TGTGCCAGCTCACCCTATTCCTTAAACAGGGGGAAGGGTGCTGGGGCCAACGTCCTGACTTTC.

The CDR3: CASSNSGVKSEKLFF. DNA for the CDR3: TGTGCCAGCAGCAATTCAGGGGTTAAGAGTGAAAAACTGTTTTTT. The chain links TRBV7-6 to TRBJ1-4; the D gene is possibly TRBD1 (6 bases). Trimming removed 5 bases at V and 7 bases at J, with 17 bases between. The V gene's germline CDR1 is SGHVS and CDR2 FNYEAQ. The CDR3 has 15 amino acids.

This chain links TRBV28 with TRBJ2-1; 11 bases align to TRBD2. The CDR3 spans 14 residues. The germline V gene has CDR1 MDHEN and CDR2 SYDVKM. The V gene end was trimmed by 2 bases and the J gene end by 12 bases; junction bases not matched to a gene: 6. The CDR3 loop is CASSLGLAGGLQFF. DNA for the CDR3: TGTGCCAGCAGTTTAGGGCTAGCGGGAGGTCTGCAGTTCTTC.

The rearrangement links TRBV28 to TRBJ1-4, with 8 bases identical to TRBD1. Germline CDR1 MDHEN, CDR2 SYDVKM. Trimming at V came to 1 base and at J to 1 base, leaving 2 bases not matched to a gene. The CDR3 has 16 residues. The CDR3, as DNA: TGTGCCAGCAGTTTATCCAGGGGGCAAACTAATGAAAAACTGTTTTTT. Translation gives CASSLSRGQTNEKLFF.

The V gene is TRBV7-2, the J gene TRBJ2-4, with D perhaps matching TRBD1 (7 bases). CDR3 length: 17 amino acids. Between the trimmed V and J ends, which lost 0 bases and 12 bases, there was a span of 24 bases. The germline gives CDR1 SGHTA, CDR2 FQGNSA. CDR3 protein: CASSLAGGTAGQGTQYF. CDR3 coding DNA: TGTGCCAGCAGCTTAGCCGGAGGGACAGCCGGCCAGGGGACTCAGTACTTC.

The chain recombines TRBV19 with TRBJ2-7; 8 nucleotides align to TRBD1. Germline lookup yields CDR1 LNHDA and CDR2 SQIVND (reference sequence). This CDR3 contains 14 residues. J gave up 4 bases and V 3 bases, and 5 bases lay outside the gene matches. CDR3 loop: CASSIQGARYEQYF. In nucleotides, the CDR3 is TGTGCCAGTAGTATCCAGGGGGCCAGGTACGAGCAGTACTTC.

The chain joins TRBV7-3 to TRBJ2-2; 15 bases fit TRBD2. Trimming at V came to 5 bases and at J to 6 bases, leaving 7 bases not matched to a gene. This CDR3 region has 17 residues. Germline CDR1 and CDR2: SGHTA and FQGTGA. CDR3 nucleotides: TGTGCCAGCAGCCTCGGACTAGCGGGGGGGAGAGCCGGGGAGCTGTTTTTT. This codes for CASSLGLAGGRAGELFF.

V usage is TRBV9 and J usage is TRBJ2-1, with 9 positions matching TRBD1. Germline V CDR1 and CDR2: SGDLS, YYNGEE. V trimming: 4 bases; J trimming: 5 bases; junction bases outside the gene matches: 7. This CDR3 has 15 residues. In DNA, the CDR3 is TGTGCCAGCAGCTTTCGGGACAGGGTGAACAATGAGCAGTTCTTC. Its protein is CASSFRDRVNNEQFF.

This clone was counted only a few times. This chain connects TRBV6-6 to TRBJ1-1; TRBD1 is a possible D gene (5 bases). The germline V and J ends were trimmed by 4 bases and 5 bases, with 8 bases remaining between them. Germline V CDR1 and CDR2: MNHNY, SVGAGI (reference sequence). The CDR3 loop spans 12 amino acids. CDR3 amino acids: CASSWGGTEAFF. Here the CDR3 DNA reads TGTGCCAGCAGTTGGGGGGGGACTGAAGCTTTCTTT.

The rearrangement links TRBV7-2 to TRBJ2-1; 11 bases are shared with TRBD1. Trimming took 10 bases from V and 4 from J; bases not matched to a gene: 9. This CDR3 comprises 15 residues. Germline CDR1 is SGHTA and CDR2 is FQGNSA. In nucleotides, the CDR3 is TGTGCCACCCGTCCGGACAGGGGGCCTTACAATGAGCAGTTCTTC. Protein sequence: CATRPDRGPYNEQFF.